This T cell receptor beta chain is from a study of CD8 T cells in Susac syndrome. Germline V gives CDR1 SGHAT, CDR2 FQNNGV. V lost 0 bases and J lost 4; bases outside the gene matches: 7. The CDR3 consists of 18 residues. The authors reverse transcribed roughly 0.5 to 1 ug RNA with random hexamers. TCRdb fed the immunoSEQ multiplex PCR reads into MiXCR, producing one record per CDR3 protein. This sample has about 130,000 distinct CDR3 sequences, with about 90% found just once. Sequencing of TCR beta, carried out with a high-throughput approach, was applied to CD8+ and CD4+ T cells from the blood. This sequence was found in a human donor with multiple sclerosis. The rearrangement uses TRBV11-2 and TRBJ2-1; 12 bases are shared with TRBD2. Sequencing used CD8+ T cells from PBMCs. This chain's CDR3 is CASSLDQGLAGIYNEQFF. DNA of the CDR3: TGTGCCAGCAGCTTAGACCAGGGACTAGCGGGTATTTACAATGAGCAGTTCTTC.